Shown below are 13 T cell receptor beta chains from a single sample sequenced in a study of blood T cell repertoires in COVID-19. Sequencing used immunoSEQ multiplex PCR; TCRdb keeps in-frame clones, though not all of them. The sample records tens of thousands of clones, roughly nine tenths being singletons. Sequenced sample: peripheral blood. These receptors were collected from a human donor with active COVID-19. The donor label of this sample is uncertain.

V usage is TRBV7-3 and J usage is TRBJ2-6, with D possibly TRBD1 on 5 matching bases. This CDR3 contains 17 residues. The V end lost 2 bases, the J end lost 0 bases, and 11 bases lay between the germline ends. In germline, CDR1 is SGHTA, CDR2 FQGTGA. The CDR3 loop reads CASSLSQVTSGANVLTF. The CDR3 DNA follows: TGTGCCAGCAGCTTATCACAGGTTACCTCTGGGGCCAACGTCCTGACTTTC.

This chain links TRBV27 with TRBJ2-7; TRBD2 might be the D (5 bases). The germline V and J ends were trimmed by 3 bases and 0 bases, with 12 bases remaining between them. This CDR3 is 15 amino acids long. Germline V CDR1 and CDR2: MNHEY, SMNVEV (reference sequence). The CDR3 spells CASSFFPGSSYEQYF. The CDR3 coding sequence is TGTGCCAGCAGTTTTTTTCCTGGGAGCTCCTACGAGCAGTACTTC.

The rearrangement joins TRBV5-1 to TRBJ2-2; TRBD1 might be the D (7 bases). Germline V gives CDR1 SGHRS, CDR2 YFSETQ. The V gene lost 2 bases and the J gene lost 4 bases, with 12 bases spanning the gap. This CDR3 has 15 residues. In nucleotides, the CDR3 is TGCGCCAGCAGCTTCGGGCAGGGGGGCACCGGGGAGCTGTTTTTT. It specifies CASSFGQGGTGELFF.

This chain joins TRBV7-6 and TRBJ2-2; 10 nucleotides match TRBD2. The CDR3 has 15 amino acids. V trimming: 5 bases; J trimming: 6 bases; junction bases outside the gene matches: 6. CDR1 is SGHVS, CDR2 FNYEAQ, per germline. The chain's CDR3 is CASSKAGGPAGELFF. The CDR3 coding sequence is TGTGCCAGCAGCAAAGCGGGGGGGCCTGCCGGGGAGCTGTTTTTT.

The J gene is TRBJ2-3, the V gene TRBV27; perhaps TRBD1 as D (5 bases). CDR1 and CDR2 from the germline V gene are MNHEY and SMNVEV (reference sequence). V was trimmed by 2 bases and J by 3 bases, leaving 21 bases between them. The CDR3 has 18 amino acids. The DNA for the CDR3 is TGTGCCAGCAGTTTAAGAGACCCTAGGGGTCTGGGGACAGATACGCAGTATTTT. Its protein is CASSLRDPRGLGTDTQYF.

This clone was counted a few times. The chain recombines TRBV6-6 with TRBJ2-1; 8 nucleotides agree with TRBD1. The germline V gene encodes CDR1 MNHNY and CDR2 SVGAGI (reference sequence). There are 15 residues in the CDR3. V shed 6 bases, J shed 5 bases, and the junction held 9 bases outside the gene matches. The CDR3 protein is CASRSSGTGDNEQFF. CDR3 sequence (DNA): TGTGCCAGCAGATCTTCGGGGACAGGTGACAATGAGCAGTTCTTC.

This sequence joins TRBV11-2 and TRBJ2-2; TRBD1 is a possible D gene (5 bases). Germline CDR1 and CDR2: SGHAT and FQNNGV. The CDR3 has 17 residues. V gave up 5 bases and J gave up 5 bases, with 21 bases separating them. The CDR3 region is CASSLRGRVKETGELFF. CDR3 DNA sequence: TGTGCCAGCAGCCTAAGGGGCAGGGTAAAGGAGACCGGGGAGCTGTTTTTT.

The chain joins TRBV3-1 (or the pseudogene TRBV3-2) to TRBJ1-2; D is unresolved. Germline V gene data show CDR1 as LGHDT and CDR2 as YNNKEL (reference sequence). The V end was cut by 2 bases, the J end by 4 bases, with 8 bases between. This CDR3 is built from 13 residues. The CDR3 bases are TGTGCCAGCAGCCAACAGACAAGCTATGGCTACACCTTC. Amino acids: CASSQQTSYGYTF.

This clone was seen more than once but under ten times. The V call is TRBV2, the J call TRBJ1-2; no clear D gene. CDR1 SNHLY and CDR2 FYNNEI come from the germline V gene. CDR3 length: 13 residues. Trimming took 3 bases from V and 2 from J, leaving 7 bases between them. The CDR3 region is CASSEGGNYGYTF. The DNA of the CDR3 is TGTGCCAGCAGTGAGGGAGGGAACTATGGCTACACCTTC. Full variable domain (missing parts from reference TRBV2 and TRBJ1-2): EPEVTQTPSHQVTQMGQEVILRCVPISNHLYFYWYRQILGQKVEFLVSFYNNEISEKSEIFDDQFSVERPDGSNFTLKIRSTKLEDSAMYFCASSEGGNYGYTFGSGTRLTVV.

The rearrangement joins TRBV7-2 to TRBJ2-5; 9 bases agree with TRBD2. Germline V gene lookup returns CDR1 SGHTA and CDR2 FQGNSA. V lost 5 bases to trimming and J lost 8 bases; unmatched junction nucleotides: 15. The CDR3 is 16 amino acids. CDR3 region: CASSPRAGGPINTQYF. As DNA, the CDR3 is TGTGCCAGCAGCCCCCGAGCGGGAGGACCGATTAACACCCAGTACTTC.

The genes are TRBV11-2 and TRBJ1-1, with D tentatively TRBD1 (6 bases). Germline V gene lookup returns CDR1 SGHAT and CDR2 FQNNGV. Deletions cut 7 bases from V and 1 base from J, with 16 bases between. The CDR3 spans 15 residues. This CDR3 reads CASTEMGGPNTEAFF. The CDR3 region has the DNA TGTGCCAGCACCGAGATGGGGGGGCCGAACACTGAAGCTTTCTTT.

The rearrangement links TRBV4-3 to TRBJ2-3, with D unresolved. There are 14 residues in the CDR3. Germline CDR1 reads LGHNA; CDR2 reads YSLEER. V shed 3 bases and J shed 0 bases, with 7 bases lying between them. The CDR3 region has the DNA TGCGCCAGCAGCCAGTACTTAAGCACAGATACGCAGTATTTT. It translates to CASSQYLSTDTQYF.

The chain carries TRBV11-2 and TRBJ1-5; D is possibly TRBD1 (6 bases). Germline V gene sequence: CDR1 SGHAT, CDR2 FQNNGV. The CDR3 loop spans 14 amino acids. Trimming cost V 5 bases and J 0 bases, with 8 bases left between them. In nucleotides, the CDR3 is TGTGCCAGCAGCCGGGACACTAGCAATCAGCCCCAGCATTTT. Translation: CASSRDTSNQPQHF.